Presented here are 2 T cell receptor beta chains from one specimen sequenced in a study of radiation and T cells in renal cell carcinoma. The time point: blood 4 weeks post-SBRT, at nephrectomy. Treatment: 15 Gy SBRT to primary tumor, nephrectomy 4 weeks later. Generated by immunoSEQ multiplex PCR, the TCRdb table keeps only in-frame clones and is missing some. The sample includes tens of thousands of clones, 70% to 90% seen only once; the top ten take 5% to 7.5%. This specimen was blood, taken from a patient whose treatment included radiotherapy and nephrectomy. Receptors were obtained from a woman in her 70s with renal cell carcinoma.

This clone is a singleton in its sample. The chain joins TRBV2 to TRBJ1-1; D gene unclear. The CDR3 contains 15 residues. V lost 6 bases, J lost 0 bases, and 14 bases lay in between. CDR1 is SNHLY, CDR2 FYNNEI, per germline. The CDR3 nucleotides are TGTGCCAGCAGGACCTCCCCCCGAGTGAACACTGAAGCTTTCTTT. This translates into CASRTSPRVNTEAFF.

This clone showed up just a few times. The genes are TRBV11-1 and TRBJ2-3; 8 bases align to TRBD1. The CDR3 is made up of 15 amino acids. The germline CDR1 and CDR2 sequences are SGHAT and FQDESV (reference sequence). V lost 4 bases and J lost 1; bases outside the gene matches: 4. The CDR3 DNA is TGTGCCAGCAGCTCTAGACAGGGGCGCACAGATACGCAGTATTTT. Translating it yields CASSSRQGRTDTQYF.